A selection of T cell receptor beta chains follows, all from one sample in a study of shared clonotypes between healthy human individuals. Generated by immunoSEQ multiplex PCR, the TCRdb table keeps only in-frame clones and is missing some. Of just over 2,000,000 clones in the sample, 85% to 95% were seen once. The specimen was naive CD4+ T cells sorted from blood. The receptors originated from a man younger than 35 in good health. CDR3s include the opening cysteine and the closing phenylalanine or tryptophan. D genes are given only for firm matches. Size is omitted from some rows. Given values are once, few, many or a class for expanded clones.

abundance	v_gene	j_gene	d_gene	CDR3nt	CDR3aa
.	TRBV6-1	TRBJ2-6	.	TGTGCCAGCGTCGGGGGAAAAGGTGGGGCCAACGTCCTGACTTTC	CASVGGKGGANVLTF
few	TRBV19	TRBJ1-6	.	TGTGCCAGTACGAGTGTCCGGGGAGGTAACTCACCCCTCCACTTT	CASTSVRGGNSPLHF
.	TRBV7-9	TRBJ2-7	TRBD2	TGTGCCAGCAGCAATAGCGGGAGCAACGAGCAGTACTTC	CASSNSGSNEQYF
.	TRBV6-1	TRBJ1-6	TRBD1	TGTGCCAGCAGTGGATTGGACAGGGGAACGGATTCACCCCTCCACTTT	CASSGLDRGTDSPLHF
.	TRBV6-1	TRBJ2-7	.	TGTGCCAGCAGTGCTCAAGGCTTTGGGGGCCTCGGGGAGCAGTACTTC	CASSAQGFGGLGEQYF
.	TRBV6-5	TRBJ2-7	TRBD2	TGTGCCAGCAGGACCAGCGGGGGGGCCTACGAGCAGTACTTC	CASRTSGGAYEQYF
once	TRBV18	TRBJ2-1	TRBD2	TGTGCCAGCTCCGGACTAGCGGGCCCCCTGTCCAATGAGCAGTTCTTC	CASSGLAGPLSNEQFF
few	TRBV15	TRBJ2-1	.	TGTGCCACCAGCAGAGAGAATAAATGGAATGAGCAGTTCTTC	CATSRENKWNEQFF
.	TRBV7-9	TRBJ2-2	.	TGTGCCAGCAGCCTCCAAGGGACGTTGGGCACCGGGGAGCTGTTTTTT	CASSLQGTLGTGELFF
.	TRBV5-4	TRBJ2-5	TRBD1	TGTGCCAGCAGCTTCCAGGGGGCATCGGAGACCCAGTACTTC	CASSFQGASETQYF
.	TRBV2	TRBJ1-1	.	TGTGCCAGCAACGGGGGGGACACTGAAGCTTTCTTT	CASNGGDTEAFF
.	TRBV5-1	TRBJ1-4	.	TGCGCCAGCAGCTTAGGGTCAACTAATGAAAAACTGTTTTTT	CASSLGSTNEKLFF
.	TRBV18	TRBJ2-1	TRBD1	TGTGCCAGCTCACCACCCGGGACAGGGCCCTACAATGAGCAGTTCTTC	CASSPPGTGPYNEQFF
.	TRBV7-9	TRBJ2-1	.	TGTGCCAGCAGCTCAAACACCCTAACTCAGTTCTTC	CASSSNTLTQFF
.	TRBV9	TRBJ2-7	.	TGTGCCAGCAGCGTAGATGCGAGGGGATACGAGCAGTACTTC	CASSVDARGYEQYF
.	TRBV10-1	TRBJ2-7	.	TGCGCCAGCAGTCCGTCGGGCGGCTACGAGCAGTACTTC	CASSPSGGYEQYF
once	TRBV18	TRBJ2-3	TRBD1	TGTGCCAGCTCACCACAGACAGGGGAAGATACGCAGTATTTT	CASSPQTGEDTQYF
.	TRBV5-1	TRBJ1-5	.	TGCGCCAGCAGCTTGGAAGGGAACAATCAGCCCCAGCATTTT	CASSLEGNNQPQHF
.	TRBV19	TRBJ2-7	.	TGTGCCAGTAGTAGGGACATTACCTACGAGCAGTACTTC	CASSRDITYEQYF
.	TRBV19	TRBJ2-7	TRBD2	TGTGCCAGTACACGAAAGGGAGGGTCCTACGAGCAGTACTTC	CASTRKGGSYEQYF
.	TRBV2	TRBJ2-1	.	TGTGCCAGCAGTGAACAGGGCTTGGGGTACAATGAGCAGTTCTTC	CASSEQGLGYNEQFF
.	TRBV10-2	TRBJ1-1	.	TGCGCCAGCACCCAGAGGGGGTCAAATGAAGCTTTCTTT	CASTQRGSNEAFF
.	TRBV5-1	TRBJ1-1	.	TGCGCCAGCAGCTTGAGGCAGGGAACTGGGACTGAAGCTTTCTTT	CASSLRQGTGTEAFF
.	TRBV29-1	TRBJ2-5	.	TGCAGCGTTGAAGGCACGACGGGGGTGTGGGGAGAGACCCAGTACTTC	CSVEGTTGVWGETQYF
.	TRBV7-3	TRBJ1-2	.	TGTGCCAGCAGTCCTCCTTGGGGGGAGGACTATGGCTACACCTTC	CASSPPWGEDYGYTF
.	TRBV5-1	TRBJ1-1	.	TGCGCCAGCAGCTTTTCTGCGGGGAACACTGAAGCTTTCTTT	CASSFSAGNTEAFF
.	TRBV7-9	TRBJ2-1	.	TGTGCCAGCACCTATACCGGCAATGAGCAGTTCTTC	CASTYTGNEQFF
.	TRBV18	TRBJ2-7	TRBD1	TGTGCCAGCTCAGAGGGGGCCTCCTACGAGCAGTACTTC	CASSEGASYEQYF
once	TRBV6-6	TRBJ1-2	.	TGTGCCAGCAGTTACTCCGGGACTTGGGGCTACACCTTC	CASSYSGTWGYTF
.	TRBV5-3	TRBJ1-4	.	TGTGCCAGAAGCTTGGCCGGAACAACTAATGAAAAACTGTTTTTT	CARSLAGTTNEKLFF
.	TRBV28	TRBJ1-2	TRBD1	TGTGCCAGTGAGTCGCAGGGGGCGGAGAACTATGGCTACACCTTC	CASESQGAENYGYTF
.	TRBV5-1	TRBJ2-2	.	TGCGCCAGCAGACCCGGGACTGCGAACACCGGGGAGCTGTTTTTT	CASRPGTANTGELFF
once	TRBV7-8	TRBJ2-3	.	TGTGCCAGCAGCCGGCGCGGGGATACGCAGTATTTT	CASSRRGDTQYF
.	TRBV5-6	TRBJ2-6	.	TGTGCCAGCAGCTTTCCCAGGGGCTCGGCTGGGGCCAACGTCCTGACTTTC	CASSFPRGSAGANVLTF
.	TRBV7-2	TRBJ2-5	TRBD2	TGTGCCAGCAGCCTTTACTTTAGCAGCGGGGCCCAAGAGACCCAGTACTTC	CASSLYFSSGAQETQYF
.	TRBV30	TRBJ2-1	.	TGTGCCTGGAGGGCAGGGGTGTTCAGTGAGCAGTTCTTC	CAWRAGVFSEQFF
once	TRBV6-6	TRBJ2-4	.	TGTGCCAGCAGTCCCCCTGGGCGACTAGCCAAAAACATTCAGTACTTC	CASSPPGRLAKNIQYF